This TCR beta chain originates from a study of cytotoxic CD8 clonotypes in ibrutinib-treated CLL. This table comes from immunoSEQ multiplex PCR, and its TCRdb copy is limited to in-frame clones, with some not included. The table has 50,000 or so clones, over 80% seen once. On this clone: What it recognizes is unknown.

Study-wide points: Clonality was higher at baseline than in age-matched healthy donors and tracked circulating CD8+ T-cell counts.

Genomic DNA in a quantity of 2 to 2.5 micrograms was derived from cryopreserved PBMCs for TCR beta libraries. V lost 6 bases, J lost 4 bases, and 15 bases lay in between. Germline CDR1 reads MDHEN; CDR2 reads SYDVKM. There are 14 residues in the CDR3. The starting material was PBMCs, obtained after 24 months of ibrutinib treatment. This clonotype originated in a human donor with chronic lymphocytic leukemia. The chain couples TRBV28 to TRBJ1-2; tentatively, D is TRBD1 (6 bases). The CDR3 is CASRAPGGGYGYTF. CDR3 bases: TGTGCCAGCAGGGCCCCGGGGGGCGGCTATGGCTACACCTTC.